These T cell receptor beta chains were read from a single sample in a study of immune characterization of retroperitoneal liposarcoma. Using its own MiXCR run on the PCR reads, TCRdb lists one record per CDR3 protein. The repertoire holds more than 9,000 distinct CDR3 sequences, with under 35% as singletons. What was sequenced was tumor tissue. All receptors derive from a male donor with retroperitoneal liposarcoma. The CDR3 runs from the conserved cysteine through the conserved F or W. D genes are given only for firm matches. Part of the rows lack a size; the others show once, few, many or a class for expanded clones.

clone size,V gene,D gene,J gene,CDR3 protein,CDR3 DNA
few,TRBV6-8,NA,TRBJ2-7,CASRFDGTSSYEQYF,TGTGCCAGCAGATTCGACGGAACAAGCTCCTACGAGCAGTACTTC
NA,TRBV27,TRBD2,TRBJ2-1,CASASGSSYNEQFF,TGTGCCAGCGCGAGCGGGAGCTCCTACAATGAGCAGTTCTTC
medium-sized,TRBV6-1,TRBD2,TRBJ2-3,CASETSGGTDTQYF,TGTGCCAGCGAGACTAGCGGGGGCACAGATACGCAGTATTTT
many,TRBV27,NA,TRBJ2-3,CASSSPAGGTGVVDTQYF,TGTGCCAGCAGTTCCCCCGCGGGGGGGACAGGGGTGGTAGATACGCAGTATTTT
medium-sized,TRBV6-1,NA,TRBJ2-7,CASSQGIGYEQYF,TGTGCCAGCAGTCAGGGAATCGGATATGAGCAGTACTTC
medium-sized,TRBV6-1,NA,TRBJ1-1,CASSGVGVRTEAFF,TGTGCCAGCAGTGGAGTCGGGGTGCGTACTGAAGCTTTCTTT
few,TRBV12-3/TRBV12-4,NA,TRBJ2-3,CASRGPTDTQYF,TGTGCCAGCAGGGGACCCACAGATACGCAGTATTTT
NA,TRBV6-1,NA,TRBJ2-7,CASSETGLSYNEQYF,TGTGCCAGCAGTGAGACGGGACTCTCCTACAATGAGCAGTACTTC
few,TRBV12-3/TRBV12-4,NA,TRBJ2-7,CASSLVRGLGGEQYF,TGTGCCAGCAGTTTAGTACGGGGGTTAGGTGGCGAGCAGTACTTC
NA,TRBV6-6,TRBD2,TRBJ2-5,CASSSGTGTIETQYF,TGTGCCAGCAGTTCCGGGACCGGGACTATAGAGACCCAGTACTTC
few,TRBV5-3,TRBD2,TRBJ2-3,CASSARSGGWTDTQYF,TGTGCCAGCAGCGCCCGTAGCGGGGGATGGACAGATACGCAGTATTTT
many,TRBV6-1,NA,TRBJ1-3,CASSSPPRTGNTIYF,TGTGCCAGCAGTTCCCCCCCGAGGACAGGAAACACCATATATTTT
NA,TRBV11-3,NA,TRBJ2-7,CASMLGFNEQYF,TGTGCCAGCATGCTTGGATTTAATGAGCAGTACTTC
NA,TRBV11-2,TRBD1,TRBJ2-7,CASSYRDRSSYEQYF,TGTGCCAGCAGCTACCGGGACAGGAGCTCCTACGAGCAGTACTTC
few,TRBV6-5,NA,TRBJ2-3,CASSYWQSTDTQYF,TGTGCCAGCAGTTACTGGCAGTCCACAGATACGCAGTATTTT
few,TRBV6-1,TRBD1,TRBJ1-2,CASSRGQNNYGYTF,TGTGCCAGCAGCCGGGGACAGAACAACTATGGCTACACCTTC
few,TRBV6-1,NA,TRBJ2-1,CASSWGETQFF,TGTGCCAGCAGTTGGGGGGAGACCCAGTTCTTC
NA,TRBV6-1,TRBD1,TRBJ1-2,CASSPGRGRAYGYTF,TGTGCCAGCAGCCCCGGCAGGGGGCGAGCCTATGGCTACACCTTC
NA,TRBV6-1,TRBD2,TRBJ2-3,CASTSGGTDTQYF,TGTGCCAGCACCAGCGGGGGCACAGATACGCAGTATTTT
medium-sized,TRBV6-1,NA,TRBJ2-3,CASSRDITDTQYF,TGTGCCAGCAGCCGGGATATCACAGATACGCAGTATTTT
many,TRBV6-1,NA,TRBJ2-5,CASSDTGRRRTQYF,TGTGCCAGCAGTGACACAGGAAGGAGGAGGACCCAGTACTTC
few,TRBV11-3,TRBD2,TRBJ2-1,CASSLDGTSGSYEQFF,TGTGCCAGCAGCTTAGATGGGACTAGCGGCTCCTACGAGCAGTTCTTC
NA,TRBV4-3,NA,TRBJ2-1,CASNQDTGKETQFF,TGCGCCAGCAACCAAGATACCGGAAAAGAGACCCAGTTCTTC
many,TRBV7-8,NA,TRBJ2-6,CASSSWGTGANVLTF,TGTGCCAGCAGCTCTTGGGGGACTGGGGCCAACGTCCTGACTTTC
many,TRBV7-8,TRBD2,TRBJ2-3,CASSLVGLAGADTQYF,TGTGCCAGCAGCTTAGTGGGACTAGCGGGAGCAGATACGCAGTATTTT
many,TRBV7-2,NA,TRBJ2-4,CASSWGGEQYF,TGTGCCAGCAGCTGGGGCGGTGAGCAGTACTTC
NA,TRBV5-1,NA,TRBJ2-4,CASSFGARLVWHNEQYF,TGCGCCAGCAGCTTCGGGGCGCGGCTAGTGTGGCACAATGAGCAGTACTTC
few,TRBV7-6,TRBD1,TRBJ2-7,CASSLDGGTGAYNEQYF,TGTGCCAGCAGCTTAGACGGCGGGACAGGGGCCTACAATGAGCAGTACTTC
once,TRBV5-1,NA,TRBJ2-5,CASSEDRFQETQYF,TGCGCCAGCAGCGAAGACAGGTTCCAAGAGACCCAGTACTTC
NA,TRBV6-1,NA,TRBJ2-2,CASSESSPNTGELFF,TGTGCCAGCAGTGAAAGCAGCCCGAACACCGGGGAGCTGTTTTTT
NA,TRBV27,NA,TRBJ2-2,CASSVSNTGELFF,TGTGCCAGCAGTGTCTCGAACACCGGGGAGCTGTTTTTT
NA,TRBV6-2/TRBV6-3,NA,TRBJ1-2,CASSLGWALGYTF,TGTGCCAGCAGTTTAGGCTGGGCGTTGGGCTACACCTTC
many,TRBV7-2,TRBD2,TRBJ2-1,CASSFYLAGDVDSYEQFF,TGTGCCAGCAGCTTTTATCTAGCGGGAGATGTAGACTCCTACGAGCAGTTCTTC
many,TRBV6-1,TRBD1,TRBJ1-6,CASSPQGAALYSPLHF,TGTGCCAGCAGTCCCCAGGGGGCGGCTCTATATTCACCCCTCCACTTT
few,TRBV4-1,TRBD2,TRBJ2-3,CASSQDWASGGPTDTQYF,TGTGCCAGCAGCCAAGATTGGGCTAGCGGGGGACCCACAGATACGCAGTATTTT
NA,TRBV7-8,NA,TRBJ2-7,CASSLVRGGRRPPYNEQYF,TGTGCCAGCAGCTTAGTTCGGGGTGGGCGCCGACCCCCCTACAATGAGCAGTACTTC
NA,TRBV6-5,NA,TRBJ2-7,CASSYGQETSYEQYF,TGTGCCAGCAGTTACGGGCAGGAGACCTCCTACGAGCAGTACTTC
NA,TRBV11-2,NA,TRBJ1-2,CASSPTDNYGYTF,TGTGCCAGCAGCCCGACGGACAACTATGGCTACACCTTC
many,TRBV7-3,NA,TRBJ2-1,CASSRLDQETQFF,TGTGCCAGCAGCCGACTAGACCAAGAGACCCAGTTCTTC
NA,TRBV7-8,NA,TRBJ2-1,CASSLSQGGRTYNEQFF,TGTGCCAGCAGCTTAAGCCAGGGCGGCCGTACCTACAATGAGCAGTTCTTC
few,TRBV6-1,TRBD1,TRBJ2-3,CASSTSAGQGADTQYF,TGTGCCAGCAGCACCTCTGCCGGACAGGGAGCAGATACGCAGTATTTT
NA,TRBV25-1,NA,TRBJ2-5,CASSGLAGGETQYF,TGTGCCAGCAGCGGACTAGCAGGGGGGGAGACCCAGTACTTC
NA,TRBV6-1,NA,TRBJ1-2,CASTRGEGLSRSGYTF,TGTGCCAGCACCAGAGGTGAAGGACTCTCCCGAAGTGGCTACACCTTC
medium-sized,TRBV7-6,NA,TRBJ2-7,CASSLTRLPYNEQYF,TGTGCCAGCAGCTTAACACGGCTTCCATACAATGAGCAGTACTTC
medium-sized,TRBV27,NA,TRBJ2-1,CASSIPGRGSYNEQFF,TGTGCCAGCAGTATCCCGGGACGGGGCTCCTACAATGAGCAGTTCTTC
large,TRBV7-2,NA,TRBJ2-1,CASSFNGGFEQFF,TGTGCCAGCAGCTTTAACGGGGGCTTTGAGCAGTTCTTC
NA,TRBV12-3/TRBV12-4,NA,TRBJ1-4,CASTTQGWSHEANEKLFF,TGTGCCAGCACTACACAGGGTTGGTCCCACGAGGCTAATGAAAAACTGTTTTTT
NA,TRBV6-1,NA,TRBJ1-3,CASSEWRQSATIYF,TGTGCCAGCAGTGAATGGAGGCAGAGCGCCACCATATATTTT
NA,TRBV6-2/TRBV6-3,TRBD1,TRBJ2-2,CASSRRQGTNTGELFF,TGTGCCAGCAGTCGTAGACAGGGGACGAACACCGGGGAGCTGTTTTTT
NA,TRBV7-1,TRBD2,TRBJ2-7,CASSSGTSGAGYEQYF,TGTGCCAGCAGCTCCGGGACTAGCGGCGCTGGCTACGAGCAGTACTTC
NA,TRBV6-2/TRBV6-3,NA,TRBJ2-7,CASTSRRTTRDNEQYF,TGTGCCAGCACTTCACGACGGACTACAAGGGACAATGAGCAGTACTTC
once,TRBV6-4,TRBD2,TRBJ2-1,CASSDLAGGPVNEQFF,TGTGCCAGCAGTGACTTAGCGGGAGGGCCGGTCAATGAGCAGTTCTTC
NA,TRBV10-3,NA,TRBJ2-1,CAIRETVSYNEQFF,TGTGCCATCAGGGAGACAGTTTCCTACAATGAGCAGTTCTTC